The source of this T cell receptor beta chain is a study of T-cell memory formation after mild COVID-19. TCRdb re-called the 5' RACE reads with MiXCR, one entry per CDR3 protein. The sample holds over 400,000 distinct CDR3 sequences, 20% to 30% seen once. V lost 0 bases to trimming and J lost 5 bases; unmatched junction nucleotides: 3. The CDR3 is 14 residues long. Germline V gives CDR1 MNHEY, CDR2 SVGAGI. This receptor was obtained from an adult woman who had mild COVID-19 (a few samples of this study predate the infection). Cell type and time point are not known. The sequencing input was PBMCs or a T cell subset sorted from them (not recorded which). The chain recombines TRBV6-5 with TRBJ1-1, with 7 nucleotides matching TRBD1. The CDR3 region has the DNA TGTGCCAGCAGTTACTCCGGGGACAGAACTGAAGCTTTCTTT. Translating it yields CASSYSGDRTEAFF.